This T cell receptor beta chain was recorded in a study of cytomegalovirus exposure and HLA in healthy donors. Points from the study as a whole: Presence/absence analyses assumed roughly uniform sequencing depth across donors, which may not hold. TRBV6-2, TRBV6-3 and some other V segments were excluded as indistinguishable.

The germline V gene encodes CDR1 LNHDA and CDR2 SQIVND (reference sequence). This CDR3 is 16 amino acids long. Trimming took 4 bases from V and 5 from J, leaving 20 bases between them. A note on this clone: The target antigen is unknown.

With 60 Vbeta and 13 Jbeta primers, the PCR was carried out. The data were produced by immunoSEQ multiplex PCR, yet TCRdb's version contains in-frame clones alone and is incomplete. The table lists around 150,000 clones, about four fifths of them singletons. The sample comprised PBMCs. This TCR was sampled from a male donor in good health and CMV-seropositive. The chain couples TRBV19 to TRBJ2-5; TRBD1 is a possible D gene (7 bases). The CDR3 nucleotides are TGTGCCAGTAGTAACCCTGGAGGGGGCGTGCTGGAGACCCAGTACTTC. As protein: CASSNPGGGVLETQYF.